One sample yielded the 2 T cell receptor beta chains listed below, sequenced in a study of graft-versus-host responses after intestinal transplantation. These receptors are not linked to any known antigen. Assay used: immunoSEQ multiplex PCR; TCRdb lists only in-frame clones, some missing. The sample yields 65,000 to 90,000 clones, roughly 90% seen once. Sequencing used unstimulated CD8+ T cells sorted from spleen or lymph node cells, obtained before intestinal transplant. These receptors were obtained from a human donor who received an intestinal transplant.

The chain joins TRBV25-1 to TRBJ1-1; 7 nucleotides line up with TRBD1. With 1 base clipped from V and 4 bases from J, the junction kept 9 bases outside the gene matches. From germline, CDR1 is MGHDK and CDR2 SYGVNS. The CDR3 is made up of 16 amino acids. The CDR3 coding sequence is TGTGCCAGCAGTGAATCTCGGACAGGTCCGGGCACTGAAGCTTTCTTT. It yields the protein CASSESRTGPGTEAFF.

The V call is TRBV27, the J call TRBJ1-2; the match to TRBD1 covers 7 bases. The germline CDR1 and CDR2 sequences are MNHEY and SMNVEV (reference sequence). V gave up 5 bases and J gave up 8 bases; unmatched junction bases: 11. The CDR3 spans 14 residues. The DNA for the CDR3 is TGTGCCAGCAGTCCGAATAACAGGGGAATAGGCTACACCTTC. As protein: CASSPNNRGIGYTF.